Listed below are T cell receptor beta chains from one sample, sequenced in a study of cytomegalovirus exposure and HLA in healthy donors. Using immunoSEQ multiplex PCR, the repertoire was profiled, and TCRdb retains in-frame clones only, with some absent. The data contain about 110,000 clones, around 82% of them singletons. Sequenced material: PBMCs. The receptors were sampled from a man aged 45 to 65 in good health and CMV-seronegative. The CDR3 runs from the conserved cysteine through the conserved F or W. D genes are given only for firm matches. Some rows mark clone size as missing; the rest say once, few, many or name a class of expanded clone.

V	J	size	D	DNA	CDR3
TRBV10-3	TRBJ2-1	once	TRBD2	TGTGCCACCGCCGAACTAGCGGGGGACAACAATGAGCAGTTCTTC	CATAELAGDNNEQFF
TRBV28	TRBJ1-2	.	TRBD1	TGTGCCAGCAGTTCCCCATCCCTTGGACAGGCGAGACACTATGGCTACACCTTC	CASSSPSLGQARHYGYTF
TRBV19	TRBJ1-4	.	TRBD1	TGTGCCAGTGGACAGGGGGCTATTGAAAAACTGTTTTTT	CASGQGAIEKLFF
TRBV6-1	TRBJ1-4	.	.	TGTGCCGGTAGGAGCGGGACATTTGAAAAACTGTTTTTT	CAGRSGTFEKLFF
TRBV18	TRBJ2-5	.	.	TGTGCCAGCTCACCATCTTGGAACAGTAAAGAGACCCAGTACTTC	CASSPSWNSKETQYF
TRBV6-1	TRBJ1-2	few	.	TGTGCCAGCGAGCAGGGGAACTATGGCTACACCTTC	CASEQGNYGYTF
TRBV18	TRBJ1-2	once	.	TGTGCCAGCTCACCAGGGGCAGAAACTAACTATGGCTACACCTTC	CASSPGAETNYGYTF
TRBV9	TRBJ1-1	.	.	TGTGCCAGCAGCCCCTGGACAGAGTTGAACACTGAAGCTTTCTTT	CASSPWTELNTEAFF
TRBV21-1	TRBJ2-2	few	.	TGTGCCAGCAGCATCCTCCTTCGGACTAGCGGGGGGGCCAGGTACACCGGGGAGCTGTTTTTT	CASSILLRTSGGARYTGELFF
TRBV12-2	TRBJ2-1	.	.	TGTGCAAGTCGTCCACCTGACAGGGGGAATGAGCAGTTCTTC	CASRPPDRGNEQFF
TRBV6-5	TRBJ1-5	.	.	TGTGCCAGCAGTTACAGTCCTCGGTTAAATCAGCCCCAGCATTTT	CASSYSPRLNQPQHF
TRBV5-1	TRBJ2-1	.	.	TGCGCCAGCAGCGCCGGACTACTGAACTCAAATGAGCAGTTCTTC	CASSAGLLNSNEQFF
TRBV6-1	TRBJ2-2	.	TRBD1	TGTGCCAGCAGGGCCGGGACAGGGGCCACCGGGGAGCTGTTTTTT	CASRAGTGATGELFF
TRBV5-1	TRBJ2-5	.	TRBD2	TGCGCCAGCAGCTTGAGGTCCGGGGGGGCCGGGGAGACCCAGTACTTC	CASSLRSGGAGETQYF
TRBV5-1	TRBJ1-1	.	.	TGCGCCAGTAAGGGGCGCAACACTGAAGCTTTCTTT	CASKGRNTEAFF
TRBV7-2	TRBJ2-5	.	TRBD2	TGTGCCAGCAGCTTAGAGTCTGGGGGGGAAGAGACCCAGTACTTC	CASSLESGGEETQYF
TRBV6-1	TRBJ2-7	.	.	TGTGCCAGCTACCCGACTGGAGGGGCCTACGAGCAGTACTTC	CASYPTGGAYEQYF
TRBV5-4	TRBJ2-5	once	TRBD2	TGTGCCAGCAGCCAAGGACTAGCGGGGGGTCCAGAGACCCAGTACTTC	CASSQGLAGGPETQYF
TRBV6-5	TRBJ1-2	.	.	TGTGCCAGCAGTTACTCCTTGACAGACACCCGCTATGGCTACACCTTC	CASSYSLTDTRYGYTF
TRBV7-2	TRBJ2-3	.	.	TGTGCCAGCAGCTTCACAGGGGGGGTCCAGGATACACAGTATTTT	CASSFTGGVQDTQYF
TRBV29-1	TRBJ2-1	few	TRBD2	TGCAGCGTCGTTCCTAGCGGGGCCTACAATGAGCAGTTCTTC	CSVVPSGAYNEQFF